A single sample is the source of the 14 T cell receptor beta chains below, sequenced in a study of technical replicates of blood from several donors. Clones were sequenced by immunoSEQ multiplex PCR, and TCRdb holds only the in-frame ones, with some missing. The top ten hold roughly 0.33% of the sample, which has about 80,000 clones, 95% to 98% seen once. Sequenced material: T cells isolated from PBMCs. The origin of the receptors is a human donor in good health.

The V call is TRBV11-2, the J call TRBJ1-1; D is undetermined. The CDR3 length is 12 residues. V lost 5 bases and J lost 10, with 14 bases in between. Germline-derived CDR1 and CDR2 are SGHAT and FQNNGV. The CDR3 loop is CASSLTARSAFF. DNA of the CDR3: TGTGCCAGCAGCCTAACTGCGAGGTCAGCTTTCTTT.

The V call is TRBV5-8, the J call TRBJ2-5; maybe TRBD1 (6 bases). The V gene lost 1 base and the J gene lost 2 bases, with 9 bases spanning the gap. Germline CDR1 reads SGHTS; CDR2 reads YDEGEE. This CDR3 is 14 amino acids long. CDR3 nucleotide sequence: TGTGCCAGCAGCTTGATTCAGGGGCAAGAGACCCAGTACTTC. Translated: CASSLIQGQETQYF. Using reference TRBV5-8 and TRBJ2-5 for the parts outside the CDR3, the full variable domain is EAGVTQSPTHLIKTRGQQATLRCSPISGHTSVYWYQQALGLGLQFLLWYDEGEERNRGNFPPRFSGRQFPNYSSELNVNALELEDSALYLCASSLIQGQETQYFGPGTRLLVL.

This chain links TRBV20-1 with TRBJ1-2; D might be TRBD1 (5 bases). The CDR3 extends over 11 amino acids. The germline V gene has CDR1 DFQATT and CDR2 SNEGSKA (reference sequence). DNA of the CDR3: TGCAGCACCTCAGGGAACTATGGCTACACCTTC. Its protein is CSTSGNYGYTF.

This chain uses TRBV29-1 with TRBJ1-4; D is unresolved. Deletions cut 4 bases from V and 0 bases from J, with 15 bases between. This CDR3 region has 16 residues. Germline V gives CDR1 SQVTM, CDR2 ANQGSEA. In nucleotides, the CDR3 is TGCAGCGTTGTTGGGAGAGGTTCCTCAACTAATGAAAAACTGTTTTTT. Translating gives CSVVGRGSSTNEKLFF.

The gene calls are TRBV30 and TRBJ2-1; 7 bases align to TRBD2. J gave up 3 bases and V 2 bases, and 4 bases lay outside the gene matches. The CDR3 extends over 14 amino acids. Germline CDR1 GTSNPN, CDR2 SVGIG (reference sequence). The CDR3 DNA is TGTGCCTGGAGTAGGGAGGGCCTCTACAATGAGCAGTTCTTC. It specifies CAWSREGLYNEQFF.

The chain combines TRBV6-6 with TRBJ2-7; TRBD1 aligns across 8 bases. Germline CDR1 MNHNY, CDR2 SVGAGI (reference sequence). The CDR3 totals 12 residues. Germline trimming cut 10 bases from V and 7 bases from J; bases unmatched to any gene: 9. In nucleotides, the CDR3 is TGTGCCACTACGGACAGGGTACAGGAGCAGTACTTC. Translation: CATTDRVQEQYF.

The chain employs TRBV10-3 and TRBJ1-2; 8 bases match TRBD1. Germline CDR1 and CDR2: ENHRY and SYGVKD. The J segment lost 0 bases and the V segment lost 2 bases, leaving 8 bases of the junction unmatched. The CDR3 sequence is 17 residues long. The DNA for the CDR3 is TGTGCCATCAGTGAGGGGTCAGGGGGCCCGCCTAACTATGGCTACACCTTC. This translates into CAISEGSGGPPNYGYTF.

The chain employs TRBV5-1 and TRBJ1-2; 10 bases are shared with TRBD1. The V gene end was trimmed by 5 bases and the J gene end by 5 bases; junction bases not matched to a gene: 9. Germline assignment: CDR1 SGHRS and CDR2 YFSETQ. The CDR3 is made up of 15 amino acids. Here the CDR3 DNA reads TGCGCCAGCAGGACCCGGGGGACAGGGGATTATGGCTACACCTTC. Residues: CASRTRGTGDYGYTF.

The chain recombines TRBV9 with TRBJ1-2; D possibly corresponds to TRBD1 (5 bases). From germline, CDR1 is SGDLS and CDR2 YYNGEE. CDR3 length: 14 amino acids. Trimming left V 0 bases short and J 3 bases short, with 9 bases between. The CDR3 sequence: CASSVGPGHYGYTF. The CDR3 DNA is TGTGCCAGCAGCGTAGGTCCAGGGCACTATGGCTACACCTTC.

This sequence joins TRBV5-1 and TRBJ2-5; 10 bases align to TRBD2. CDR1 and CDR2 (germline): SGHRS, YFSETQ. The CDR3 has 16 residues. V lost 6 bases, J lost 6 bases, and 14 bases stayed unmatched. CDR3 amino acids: CASKTLAGEGGKTQYF. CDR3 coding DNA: TGCGCCAGCAAAACTCTAGCGGGAGAAGGGGGGAAGACCCAGTACTTC.

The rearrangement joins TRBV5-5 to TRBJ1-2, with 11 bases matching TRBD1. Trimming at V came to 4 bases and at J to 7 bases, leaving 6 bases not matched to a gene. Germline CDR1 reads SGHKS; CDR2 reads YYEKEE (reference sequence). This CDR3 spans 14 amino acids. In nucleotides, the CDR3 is TGTGCCAGCAGCCAGGACAGGGGGCGAGGTGGCTACACCTTC. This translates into CASSQDRGRGGYTF.

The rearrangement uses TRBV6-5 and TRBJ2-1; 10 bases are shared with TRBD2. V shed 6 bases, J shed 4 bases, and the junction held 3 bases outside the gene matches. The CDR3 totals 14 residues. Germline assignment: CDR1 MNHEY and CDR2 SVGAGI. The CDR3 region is CASRRLAGYNEQFF. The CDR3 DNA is TGTGCCAGCAGGCGACTAGCGGGTTACAATGAGCAGTTCTTC.

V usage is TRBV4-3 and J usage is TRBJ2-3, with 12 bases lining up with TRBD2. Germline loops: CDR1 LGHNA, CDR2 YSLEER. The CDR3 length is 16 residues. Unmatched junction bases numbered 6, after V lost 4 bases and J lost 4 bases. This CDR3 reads CASSPGLAGSADTQYF. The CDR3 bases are TGCGCCAGCAGCCCAGGACTAGCGGGATCTGCAGATACGCAGTATTTT.

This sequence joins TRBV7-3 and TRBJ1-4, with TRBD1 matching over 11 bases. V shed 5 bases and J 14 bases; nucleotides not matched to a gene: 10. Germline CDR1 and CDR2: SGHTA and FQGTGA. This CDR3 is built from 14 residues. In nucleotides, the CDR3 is TGTGCCAGCAGCCGGGGACAGGGGGTTCCTTTGCTGTTTTTT. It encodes CASSRGQGVPLLFF.